The clone carrying this T cell receptor (beta chain) was counted between two and nine times. One entry per CDR3 protein, called by TCRdb with MiXCR from the RT-PCR reads. Of 28,000 or so distinct CDR3 sequences in the sample, over 6.5% were seen once. This record belongs to a study of patients and donors after allogeneic stem cell transplantation. The CDR3 sequence is 15 residues long. V was pared by 2 bases and J by 4 bases, with 12 bases between. V usage is TRBV12-3 or TRBV12-4 and J usage is TRBJ2-1; D remains unclear. The origin of this receptor is a human donor who was either an allogeneic HSCT recipient or a stem cell or donor lymphocyte infusion donor (not recorded which). It is not recorded whose cells these are; they may come from a transplant donor. Sequencing input: blood, either unsorted or a sorted T cell fraction (not recorded which). CDR3 sequence reads: CASSLSPIQYNEQFF. DNA of the CDR3: TGTGCCAGCAGTTTAAGCCCCATCCAATACAATGAGCAGTTCTTC.